Below are 19 T cell receptor beta chains sequenced from a single sample in a study of identical twins. TCRdb re-analysed the 5' RACE reads in MiXCR, keeping a single row per CDR3 protein. The sample includes about 340,000 distinct CDR3 sequences, approximately 13% of them seen just once. This same sample was also part of a study on yellow fever vaccine responses in identical twins.

Source material: CD8+ T cells sorted from blood. The receptors derive from a woman younger than 30 in good health.

This clonotype was picked up a small number of times. The gene calls are TRBV11-2 and TRBJ2-2, with 7 bases fitting TRBD2. The CDR3 consists of 16 residues. CDR1 is SGHAT and CDR2 is FQNNGV in the germline V gene. V gave up 2 bases and J gave up 2 bases; unmatched junction bases: 5. CDR3 DNA sequence: TGTGCCAGCAGCTTATTAGCGGGTTTTAACACCGGGGAGCTGTTTTTT. As protein: CASSLLAGFNTGELFF.

The chain uses TRBV4-2 and TRBJ2-4; D remains ambiguous. CDR1 is LGHNA and CDR2 is YNFKEQ in the germline V gene. The CDR3 consists of 19 residues. V lost 4 bases, J lost 3 bases, and 25 bases lay in between. CDR3 in DNA: TGTGCCAGCAGCCCCCGGTGGTTAGCTGGGCGTTGGGTCAAAAACATTCAGTACTTC. Translation gives CASSPRWLAGRWVKNIQYF.

This clonotype turned up a few times. The chain couples TRBV20-1 to TRBJ2-5, with TRBD1 matching over 10 bases. The CDR3 consists of 15 residues. Germline trimming cut 2 bases from V and 5 bases from J; bases unmatched to any gene: 8. CDR1 DFQATT and CDR2 SNEGSKA come from the germline V gene (reference sequence). The CDR3 DNA follows: TGCAGTGCTAGAAAAGGACAGGGGGTAGGGGAGACCCAGTACTTC. It translates to CSARKGQGVGETQYF.

This chain connects TRBV6-4 to TRBJ2-2; no clear D gene. Germline CDR1 is MRHNA and CDR2 is SNTAGT. This CDR3 is built from 13 residues. V was pared by 3 bases and J by 5 bases, with 7 bases between. The CDR3 sequence is CASSEIATGELFF. The DNA of the CDR3 is TGTGCCAGCAGTGAAATAGCTACCGGGGAGCTGTTTTTT.

This clonotype has more than one count but fewer than ten. The genes are TRBV12-3 or TRBV12-4 and TRBJ2-5, with 7 bases lining up with TRBD1. The V gene end was trimmed by 4 bases and the J gene end by 5 bases; junction bases not matched to a gene: 7. The CDR3 covers 14 residues. Here the CDR3 reads CASSSRDSWETQYF. CDR3 DNA sequence: TGTGCCAGCAGTTCCCGGGACAGTTGGGAGACCCAGTACTTC.

The chain uses TRBV9 and TRBJ2-1, with D possibly matching TRBD2 (6 bases). V gave up 0 bases and J gave up 5 bases, with 12 bases separating them. This CDR3 has 15 amino acids. Germline V gene lookup returns CDR1 SGDLS and CDR2 YYNGEE. The CDR3 coding sequence is TGTGCCAGCAGCGTAGGGCTAGCGAACAACAATGAGCAGTTCTTC. Its protein product is CASSVGLANNNEQFF.

The chain employs TRBV6-2 or TRBV6-3 and TRBJ2-2; D is perhaps TRBD1 or TRBD2 (5 bases each). V lost 0 bases and J 5 bases, leaving 7 bases between the germline ends. The CDR3 totals 14 residues. Germline V gives CDR1 MNHEY, CDR2 SVGEGT. CDR3: CASSYSWGTGELFF. The CDR3 region has the DNA TGTGCCAGCAGTTACTCGTGGGGGACCGGGGAGCTGTTTTTT.

This clonotype was picked up a small number of times. The chain has TRBV20-1 and TRBJ1-2; a possible D gene is TRBD1 (5 bases). In germline, CDR1 is DFQATT, CDR2 SNEGSKA (reference sequence). CDR3 length: 13 residues. Trimming removed 0 bases from V and 7 bases from J, with 12 bases in between. The chain's CDR3 is CSAREGTRLGYTF. The CDR3 DNA is TGCAGTGCTAGAGAGGGGACCCGTCTTGGCTACACCTTC.

CDR3 sequence: CASSLGLVQFF. CDR3 DNA sequence: TGTGCCAGCAGCTTAGGGCTTGTGCAGTTCTTC. The chain employs TRBV7-9 and TRBJ2-1; D remains unclear. V lost 1 base to trimming and J lost 12 bases, with 7 bases between them. Germline loops: CDR1 SEHNR, CDR2 FQNEAQ (reference sequence). This CDR3 is 11 amino acids long.

The CDR3 reads CASSPKPDRGQGTDTQYF. The CDR3 nucleotides are TGTGCCAGCAGCCCAAAACCCGACCGAGGACAGGGCACAGATACGCAGTATTTT. The V and J genes are TRBV11-1 and TRBJ2-3; 7 nucleotides align to TRBD1. Germline trimming cut 5 bases from V and 1 base from J; bases unmatched to any gene: 15. The CDR3 covers 18 residues. Germline lookup yields CDR1 SGHAT and CDR2 FQDESV (reference sequence). The whole variable domain, remainder taken from reference TRBV11-1 and TRBJ2-3, is EAEVAQSPRYKITEKSQAVAFWCDPISGHATLYWYRQILGQGPELLVQFQDESVVDDSQLPKDRFSAERLKGVDSTLKIQPAELGDSAMYLCASSPKPDRGQGTDTQYFGPGTRLTVL.

The rearrangement uses TRBV6-2 or TRBV6-3 and TRBJ2-1, with a tentative D call TRBD2 (7 bases). CDR1 and CDR2 (germline): MNHEY, SVGEGT. V was cut by 2 bases and J by 2 bases, with 25 bases left in between. The CDR3 runs to 20 residues. The CDR3 DNA sequence: TGTGCCAGCAGTTACAGTTTGTCGGGCGGGGGCCGGAATACCTACAATGAGCAGTTCTTC. Residues: CASSYSLSGGGRNTYNEQFF.

V and J are TRBV7-9 and TRBJ2-1; 10 positions agree with TRBD1. The CDR3 has 15 residues. CDR1 and CDR2 from the germline V gene are SEHNR and FQNEAQ (reference sequence). The V segment lost 3 bases and the J segment 6 bases; nucleotides outside the gene matches: 5. CDR3 in amino acids: CASSFPDRGINEQFF. CDR3 sequence (DNA): TGTGCCAGCAGCTTCCCGGACAGGGGGATCAATGAGCAGTTCTTC.

CDR3 protein: CSVDRGTEAFF. CDR3 sequence (DNA): TGCAGCGTTGACCGGGGAACTGAAGCTTTCTTT. V usage is TRBV29-1 and J usage is TRBJ1-1; D unresolved. CDR3 length: 11 amino acids. Looked up from germline, CDR1 is SQVTM and CDR2 is ANQGSEA. Trimming left V 3 bases short and J 5 bases short, with 7 bases between. Combining the CDR3 with reference TRBV29-1 and TRBJ1-1 gives the whole variable domain SAVISQKPSRDICQRGTSLTIQCQVDSQVTMMFWYRQQPGQSLTLIATANQGSEATYESGFVIDKFPISRPNLTFSTLTVSNMSPEDSSIYLCSVDRGTEAFFGQGTRLTVV.

This clonotype was seen only a few times. The chain combines TRBV20-1 with TRBJ2-2, with D possibly being TRBD2 (5 bases). V lost 0 bases to trimming and J lost 0 bases, with 17 bases between them. The CDR3 spans 18 residues. CDR1 is DFQATT, CDR2 SNEGSKA, per germline (reference sequence). The CDR3 region has the DNA TGCAGTGCTAGAGACGAATTAGGACGGGGATCGAACACCGGGGAGCTGTTTTTT. Translated, it gives CSARDELGRGSNTGELFF.

This clonotype was counted between two and nine times. This sequence joins TRBV10-3 and TRBJ1-5; tentative D call: TRBD1 (6 bases). Germline CDR1 and CDR2: ENHRY and SYGVKD. Trimming left V 7 bases short and J 8 bases short, with 21 bases between. The CDR3 runs to 15 residues. The DNA of the CDR3 is TGTGCCATCAACCCTGGGGGGGACAAATTAGAGCCCCAGCATTTT. Protein product: CAINPGGDKLEPQHF.

This clonotype was detected a few times. V is TRBV7-9 and J is TRBJ1-2, with D uncertain. V was clipped by 1 base and J by 8 bases, with 8 bases between them. This CDR3 has 12 amino acids. Per the germline V gene, CDR1 is SEHNR and CDR2 is FQNEAQ (reference sequence). CDR3 sequence: CASSLDPNGYTF. CDR3 in DNA: TGTGCCAGCAGCTTAGATCCGAACGGCTACACCTTC. Full variable domain (missing parts from reference TRBV7-9 and TRBJ1-2): DTGVSQNPRHKITKRGQNVTFRCDPISEHNRLYWYRQTLGQGPEFLTYFQNEAQLEKSRLLSDRFSAERPKGSFSTLEIQRTEQGDSAMYLCASSLDPNGYTFGSGTRLTVV.

The chain uses TRBV20-1 and TRBJ2-1; possible D gene TRBD2, 5 bases. The CDR3 totals 15 residues. The germline V gene has CDR1 DFQATT and CDR2 SNEGSKA (reference sequence). V shed 1 base and J shed 1 base, with 11 bases lying between them. CDR3 region: CSARAGWGSYNEQFF. CDR3 nucleotides: TGCAGTGCTAGAGCGGGGTGGGGATCCTACAATGAGCAGTTCTTC.

This clonotype was observed many times. The chain uses TRBV15 and TRBJ2-1; possibly TRBD1 for D (6 bases). This CDR3 comprises 15 residues. V gave up 0 bases and J gave up 6 bases, with 12 bases separating them. CDR1 and CDR2 (germline): LNHNV, YYDKDF (reference sequence). For the CDR3, the DNA is TGTGCCACCAGCAGAGATAACACAGGGCCCAATGAGCAGTTCTTC. Its translation: CATSRDNTGPNEQFF.

This sequence joins TRBV5-1 and TRBJ1-1; 9 bases fit TRBD1. The CDR3 covers 15 residues. After removal of 6 bases from V and 4 bases from J, the junction contained 10 bases not matched to a gene. Germline assignment: CDR1 SGHRS and CDR2 YFSETQ. CDR3 coding DNA: TGCGCCAGCACCGGAAAGGGACAGGGTGGCACTGAAGCTTTCTTT. It codes for CASTGKGQGGTEAFF.